What follows are 4 T cell receptor beta chains derived from one specimen sequenced in a study of T-cell reconstitution after alpha-beta-depleted transplantation in children. Preparing the TCRbeta library involved the use of unique molecular identifiers. TCRdb re-called the PCR reads with MiXCR, one entry per CDR3 protein. The sample yields over 550,000 distinct CDR3 sequences, more than 9% seen once. The specimen comprised PBMCs from the stem cell graft donor, sampled from the stem cell graft. The source of these receptors is a human donor who donated a stem cell graft to a child with acute myeloid leukemia.

In this sample, this clonotype turned up many times. The V call is TRBV9, the J call TRBJ1-4, with TRBD1 matching over 7 bases. The CDR3 sequence is 15 residues long. Trimming took 4 bases from V and 0 from J; bases not matched to a gene: 3. Germline assignment: CDR1 SGDLS and CDR2 YYNGEE. DNA for the CDR3: TGTGCCAGCAGCCCAGGACAGGCAACTAATGAAAAACTGTTTTTT. This translates into CASSPGQATNEKLFF.

The chain uses TRBV11-2 and TRBJ2-1; 7 nucleotides line up with TRBD2. In germline, CDR1 is SGHAT, CDR2 FQNNGV. The V segment lost 5 bases and the J segment 10 bases; nucleotides outside the gene matches: 14. This CDR3 is 15 amino acids long. DNA of the CDR3: TGTGCCAGCAGCCCCTACGGACGGGAGGTCAGAGAGCAGTTCTTC. It codes for CASSPYGREVREQFF. The entire variable domain, with the rest obtained from reference TRBV11-2 and TRBJ2-1, is as follows: EAGVAQSPRYKIIEKRQSVAFWCNPISGHATLYWYQQILGQGPKLLIQFQNNGVVDDSQLPKDRFSAERLKGVDSTLKIQPAKLEDSAVYLCASSPYGREVREQFFGPGTRLTVL.

This clonotype appeared many times. V and J are TRBV4-3 and TRBJ2-1; TRBD1 is a possible D gene (7 bases). The CDR3 extends over 15 amino acids. Deletions cut 0 bases from V and 4 bases from J, with 10 bases between. CDR1 and CDR2 from the germline V gene are LGHNA and YSLEER. Written as DNA, the CDR3 is TGCGCCAGCAGCCAAGACAGGGGGGTATACAATGAGCAGTTCTTC. Translated: CASSQDRGVYNEQFF.

This clonotype showed up many times. The chain links TRBV12-3 or TRBV12-4 to TRBJ2-2; D not certain. V was trimmed by 4 bases and J by 5 bases, leaving 14 bases between them. CDR3 size: 15 residues. DNA of the CDR3: TGTGCCAGCAGTTCACAAGGGCTGAGGACCGGGGAGCTGTTTTTT. Translating it yields CASSSQGLRTGELFF.